Below, 3 T cell receptor beta chains from the same sample are listed, as sequenced in a study of technical replicates of blood from several donors (dated by TCRdb to the late 2010s). Receptors were amplified or captured by the immunoSEQ multiplex PCR assay. Drawn from immuneACCESS, this table holds only the in-frame rearrangements with V and J called that TCRdb kept. Clones are partly lost; checked studies trace under half to an unresolved V gene and leave the rest unexplained. Present in this sample are more than 15,000 clones, around 87% of which were seen just once. The top ten clones comprise about 12% of the sample. Sequencing used PBMCs. The receptors were sampled from a human donor in good health.

The chain carries TRBV19 and TRBJ2-5; TRBD1 aligns across 10 bases. CDR3 length: 14 amino acids. Losses at the gene ends were 10 bases for V and 4 bases for J; bases not matched to a gene: 9. Germline values: CDR1 LNHDA, CDR2 SQIVND (reference sequence). The CDR3 is CATLGDRGRETQYF. The DNA of the CDR3 is TGTGCCACCCTGGGAGACAGGGGGCGAGAGACCCAGTACTTC.

The V and J genes are TRBV5-1 and TRBJ2-5; perhaps TRBD2 as D (6 bases). The CDR3 length is 13 residues. Germline lookup yields CDR1 SGHRS and CDR2 YFSETQ. Trimming shortened V by 3 bases and J by 0 bases, and 6 bases separated the two germline ends. The CDR3 region is CASSWTNQETQYF. Here the CDR3 DNA reads TGCGCCAGCAGCTGGACTAACCAAGAGACCCAGTACTTC.

This chain connects TRBV2 to TRBJ1-3, with unresolved D. V gave up 6 bases and J gave up 0 bases, with 6 bases separating them. The germline gives CDR1 SNHLY, CDR2 FYNNEI. The CDR3 covers 13 residues. The chain's CDR3 is CASRFSSGNTIYF. CDR3 sequence (DNA): TGTGCCAGCAGGTTTAGCTCTGGAAACACCATATATTTT. Drawing the rest from reference TRBV2 and TRBJ1-3, the complete variable domain is EPEVTQTPSHQVTQMGQEVILRCVPISNHLYFYWYRQILGQKVEFLVSFYNNEISEKSEIFDDQFSVERPDGSNFTLKIRSTKLEDSAMYFCASRFSSGNTIYFGEGSWLTVV.